This T cell receptor beta chain came from a study of blood T cell repertoires in COVID-19. This CDR3 is built from 13 residues. Germline V gene data show CDR1 as SQVTM and CDR2 as ANQGSEA. V gave up 5 bases and J gave up 6 bases, with 14 bases separating them. Original analysis: How many nucleated cells were present was estimated from reference gene primer amplification. Generated by immunoSEQ multiplex PCR, the TCRdb table keeps only in-frame clones and is missing some. Clonal size and the V and J genes are those of that table, whereas D and trimming came from the DNA. The table has around 150,000 clones, roughly 84% seen once.

The V call is TRBV29-1, the J call TRBJ1-5; D possibly corresponds to TRBD1 (6 bases). This clonotype was obtained from a man between 65 and 79 years old with acute or convalescent COVID-19. Specimen: peripheral blood. The CDR3 spells CSVLTGLGQPQHF. DNA for the CDR3: TGCAGCGTTTTGACAGGCCTGGGTCAGCCCCAGCATTTT.